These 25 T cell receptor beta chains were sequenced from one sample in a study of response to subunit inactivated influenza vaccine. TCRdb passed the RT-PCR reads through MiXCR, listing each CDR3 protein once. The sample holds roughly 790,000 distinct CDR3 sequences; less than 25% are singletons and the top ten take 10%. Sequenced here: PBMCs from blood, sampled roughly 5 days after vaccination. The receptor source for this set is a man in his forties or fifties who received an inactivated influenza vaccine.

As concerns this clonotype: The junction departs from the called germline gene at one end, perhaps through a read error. CDR3 nucleotide sequence: TGTGCCAGCAGCCAACAGGGTAGGAACCCTGAAGCTTTCTTT. Encoded protein: CASSQQGRNPEAFF. This sequence joins TRBV7-3 and TRBJ1-1, with D possibly TRBD1 on 6 matching bases. This CDR3 spans 14 amino acids. Germline lookup yields CDR1 SGHTA and CDR2 FQGTGA.

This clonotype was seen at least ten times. CDR3 in DNA: TGCGCCAGCAGCCCCCGGGCCGTAAGTGAGCAGTTCTTC. Translating it yields CASSPRAVSEQFF. The rearrangement joins TRBV4-3 to TRBJ2-1; D ambiguous. V was shortened by 4 bases and J by 9 bases, with 13 bases between the two germline ends. The V gene's germline CDR1 is LGHNA and CDR2 YSLEER. The CDR3 sequence is 13 residues long.

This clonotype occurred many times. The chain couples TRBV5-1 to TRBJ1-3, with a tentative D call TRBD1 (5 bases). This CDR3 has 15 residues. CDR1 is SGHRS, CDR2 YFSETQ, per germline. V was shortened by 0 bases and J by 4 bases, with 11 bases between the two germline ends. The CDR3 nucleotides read TGCGCCAGCAGCTTGGTCGGGGGACCCGGAAACACCATATATTTT. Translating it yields CASSLVGGPGNTIYF. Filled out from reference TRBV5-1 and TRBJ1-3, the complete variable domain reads KAGVTQTPRYLIKTRGQQVTLSCSPISGHRSVSWYQQTPGQGLQFLFEYFSETQRNKGNFPGRFSGRQFSNSRSEMNVSTLELGDSALYLCASSLVGGPGNTIYFGEGSWLTVV.

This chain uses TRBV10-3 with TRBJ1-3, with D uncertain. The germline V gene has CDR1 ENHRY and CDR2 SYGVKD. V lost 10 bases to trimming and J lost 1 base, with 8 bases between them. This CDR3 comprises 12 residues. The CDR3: CASEGSGNTIYF. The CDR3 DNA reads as TGTGCCAGCGAGGGTTCTGGAAACACCATATATTTT.

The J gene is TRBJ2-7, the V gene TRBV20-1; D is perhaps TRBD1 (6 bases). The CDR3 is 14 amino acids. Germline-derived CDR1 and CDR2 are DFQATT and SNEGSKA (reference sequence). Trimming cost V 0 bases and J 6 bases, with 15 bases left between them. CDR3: CSARDFGQGTEQYF. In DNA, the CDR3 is TGCAGTGCTAGAGATTTTGGTCAGGGGACCGAGCAGTACTTC.

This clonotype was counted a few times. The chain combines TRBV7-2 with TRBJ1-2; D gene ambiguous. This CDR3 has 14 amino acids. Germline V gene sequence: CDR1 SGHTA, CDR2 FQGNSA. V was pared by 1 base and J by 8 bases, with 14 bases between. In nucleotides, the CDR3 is TGTGCCAGCAGCTTAGAGGTGGGAAGATCGGGCTACACCTTC. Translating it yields CASSLEVGRSGYTF.

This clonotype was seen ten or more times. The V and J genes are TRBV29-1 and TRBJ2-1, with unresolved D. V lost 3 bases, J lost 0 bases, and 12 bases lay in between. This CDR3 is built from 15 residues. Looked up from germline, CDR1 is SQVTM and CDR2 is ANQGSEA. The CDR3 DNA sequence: TGCAGCGTTGACGTCTTGAGGCGCTCCTACAATGAGCAGTTCTTC. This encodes CSVDVLRRSYNEQFF.

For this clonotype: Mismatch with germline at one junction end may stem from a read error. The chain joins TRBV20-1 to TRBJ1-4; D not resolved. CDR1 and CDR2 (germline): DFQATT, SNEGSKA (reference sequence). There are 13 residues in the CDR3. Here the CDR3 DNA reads TGCAGTGCTAGAGCCGCAAGTGGGGAAAAACTTTTTTTT. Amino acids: CSARAASGEKLFF.

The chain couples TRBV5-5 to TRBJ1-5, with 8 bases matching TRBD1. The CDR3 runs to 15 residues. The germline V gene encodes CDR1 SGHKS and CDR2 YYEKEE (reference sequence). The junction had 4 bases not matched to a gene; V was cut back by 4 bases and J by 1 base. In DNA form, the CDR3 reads TGTGCCAGCAGCGGACAGGGTTTGAGCAATCAGCCCCAGCATTTT. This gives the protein CASSGQGLSNQPQHF. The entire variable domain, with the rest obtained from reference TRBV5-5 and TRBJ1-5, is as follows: DAGVTQSPTHLIKTRGQQVTLRCSPISGHKSVSWYQQVLGQGPQFIFQYYEKEERGRGNFPDRFSARQFPNYSSELNVNALLLGDSALYLCASSGQGLSNQPQHFGDGTRLSIL.

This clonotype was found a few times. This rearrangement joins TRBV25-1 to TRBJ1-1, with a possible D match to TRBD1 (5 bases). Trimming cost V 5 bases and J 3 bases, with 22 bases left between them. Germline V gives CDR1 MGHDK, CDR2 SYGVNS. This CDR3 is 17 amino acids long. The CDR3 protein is CASSQTHHRRGYTEAFF. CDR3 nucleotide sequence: TGTGCCAGCAGTCAAACACACCACAGAAGGGGATACACTGAAGCTTTCTTT. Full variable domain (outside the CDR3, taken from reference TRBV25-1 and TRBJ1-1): EADIYQTPRYLVIGTGKKITLECSQTMGHDKMYWYQQDPGMELHLIHYSYGVNSTEKGDLSSESTVSRIRTEHFPLTLESARPSHTSQYLCASSQTHHRRGYTEAFFGQGTRLTVV.

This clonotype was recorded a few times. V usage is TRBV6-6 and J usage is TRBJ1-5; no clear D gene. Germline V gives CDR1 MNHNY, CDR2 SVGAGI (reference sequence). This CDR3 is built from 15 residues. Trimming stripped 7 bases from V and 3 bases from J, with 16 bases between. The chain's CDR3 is CASTSIRAINQPQHF. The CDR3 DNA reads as TGTGCCAGCACCTCAATCCGGGCCATCAATCAGCCCCAGCATTTT.

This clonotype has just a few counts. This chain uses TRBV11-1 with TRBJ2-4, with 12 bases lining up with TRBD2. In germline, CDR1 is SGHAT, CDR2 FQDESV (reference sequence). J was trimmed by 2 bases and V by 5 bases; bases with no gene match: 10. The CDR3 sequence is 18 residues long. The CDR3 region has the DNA TGTGCCAGCAGCCCCGGCCTAGCGGGGGGGCCTTCCAAAAACATTCAGTACTTC. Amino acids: CASSPGLAGGPSKNIQYF.

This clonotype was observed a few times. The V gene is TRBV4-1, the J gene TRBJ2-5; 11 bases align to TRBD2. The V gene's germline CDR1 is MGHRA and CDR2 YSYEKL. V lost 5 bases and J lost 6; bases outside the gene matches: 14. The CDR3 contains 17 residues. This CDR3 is CASSGTLAGGPYQTQYF. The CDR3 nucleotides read TGCGCCAGCAGCGGTACTTTAGCGGGGGGGCCGTACCAGACCCAGTACTTC.

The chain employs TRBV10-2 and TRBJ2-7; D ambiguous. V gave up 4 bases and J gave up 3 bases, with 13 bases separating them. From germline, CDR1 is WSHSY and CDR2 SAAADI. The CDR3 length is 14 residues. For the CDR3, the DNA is TGCGCCAGCAGTGGACCGAGGATTATCTACGAGCAGTACTTC. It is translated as CASSGPRIIYEQYF.

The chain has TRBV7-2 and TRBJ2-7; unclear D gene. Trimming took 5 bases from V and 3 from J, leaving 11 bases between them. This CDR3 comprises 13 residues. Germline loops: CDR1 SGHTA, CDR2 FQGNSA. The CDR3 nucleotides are TGTGCCAGCAGCCCGGACCTACACTACGAGCAGTACTTC. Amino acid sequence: CASSPDLHYEQYF. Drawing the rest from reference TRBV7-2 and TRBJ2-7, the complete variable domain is GAGVSQSPSNKVTEKGKDVELRCDPISGHTALYWYRQSLGQGLEFLIYFQGNSAPDKSGLPSDRFSAERTGGSVSTLTIQRTQQEDSAVYLCASSPDLHYEQYFGPGTRLTVT.

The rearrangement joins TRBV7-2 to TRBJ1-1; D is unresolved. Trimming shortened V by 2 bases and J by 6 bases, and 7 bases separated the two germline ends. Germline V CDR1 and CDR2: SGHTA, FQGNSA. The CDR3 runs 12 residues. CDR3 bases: TGTGCCAGCAGCTTACGCGTCGCTGAAGCTTTCTTT. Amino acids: CASSLRVAEAFF.

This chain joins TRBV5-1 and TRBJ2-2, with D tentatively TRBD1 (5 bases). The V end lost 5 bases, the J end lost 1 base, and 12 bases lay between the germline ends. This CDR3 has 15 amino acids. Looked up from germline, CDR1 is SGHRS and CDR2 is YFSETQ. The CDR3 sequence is CASSLGHLNTGELFF. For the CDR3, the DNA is TGCGCCAGCAGTTTAGGACACCTGAACACCGGGGAGCTGTTTTTT. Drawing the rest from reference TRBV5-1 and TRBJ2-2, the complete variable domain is KAGVTQTPRYLIKTRGQQVTLSCSPISGHRSVSWYQQTPGQGLQFLFEYFSETQRNKGNFPGRFSGRQFSNSRSEMNVSTLELGDSALYLCASSLGHLNTGELFFGEGSRLTVL.

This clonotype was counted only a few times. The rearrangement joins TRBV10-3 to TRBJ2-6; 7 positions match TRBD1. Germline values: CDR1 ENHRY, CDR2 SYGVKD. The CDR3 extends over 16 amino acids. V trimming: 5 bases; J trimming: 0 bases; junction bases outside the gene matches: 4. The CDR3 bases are TGTGCCATCAGTTCCGGGACAGACTCTGGGGCCAACGTCCTGACTTTC. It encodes CAISSGTDSGANVLTF.

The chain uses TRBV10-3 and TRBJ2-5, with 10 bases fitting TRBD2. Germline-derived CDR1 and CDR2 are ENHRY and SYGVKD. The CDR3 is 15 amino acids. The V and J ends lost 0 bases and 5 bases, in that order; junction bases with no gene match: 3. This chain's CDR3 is CAISESLAGVETQYF. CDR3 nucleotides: TGTGCCATCAGTGAGTCCCTAGCGGGAGTTGAGACCCAGTACTTC.

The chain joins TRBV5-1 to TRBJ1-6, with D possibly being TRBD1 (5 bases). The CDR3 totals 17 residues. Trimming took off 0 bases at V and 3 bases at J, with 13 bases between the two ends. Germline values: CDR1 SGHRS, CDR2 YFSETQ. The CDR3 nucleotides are TGCGCCAGCAGCTTGGGCGGGACGGACCGCTATAATTCACCCCTCCACTTT. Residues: CASSLGGTDRYNSPLHF.

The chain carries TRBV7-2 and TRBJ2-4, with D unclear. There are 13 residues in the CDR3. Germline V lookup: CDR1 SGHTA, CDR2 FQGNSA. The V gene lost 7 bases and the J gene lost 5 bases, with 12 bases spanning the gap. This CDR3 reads CASTIGVENIQYF. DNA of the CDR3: TGTGCCAGCACCATTGGGGTTGAAAACATTCAGTACTTC.

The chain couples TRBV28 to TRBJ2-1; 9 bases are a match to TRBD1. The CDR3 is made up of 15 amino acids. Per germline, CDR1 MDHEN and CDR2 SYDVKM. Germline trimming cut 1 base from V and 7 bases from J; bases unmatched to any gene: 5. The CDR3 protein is CASSLSPGQGNEQFF. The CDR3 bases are TGTGCCAGCAGTTTATCTCCGGGACAGGGAAATGAGCAGTTCTTC.

The CDR3 bases are TGCAGTGCTAGAAGGCAGGGGAATTCACCCCTCCACTTT. Translated: CSARRQGNSPLHF. The chain links TRBV20-1 to TRBJ1-6; weak D call: TRBD1 (6 bases). Germline V lookup: CDR1 DFQATT, CDR2 SNEGSKA (reference sequence). Trimming stripped 2 bases from V and 7 bases from J, with 9 bases between. The CDR3 is 13 amino acids.

CDR3 sequence (DNA): TGTGCCAGCAGCATGCGGGACTTGAACACCGGGGAGCTGTTTTTT. Translation gives CASSMRDLNTGELFF. The chain is built from TRBV7-2 and TRBJ2-2; D is possibly TRBD2 (6 bases). There are 15 residues in the CDR3. V was pared by 5 bases and J by 1 base, with 11 bases between. Germline V gives CDR1 SGHTA, CDR2 FQGNSA.

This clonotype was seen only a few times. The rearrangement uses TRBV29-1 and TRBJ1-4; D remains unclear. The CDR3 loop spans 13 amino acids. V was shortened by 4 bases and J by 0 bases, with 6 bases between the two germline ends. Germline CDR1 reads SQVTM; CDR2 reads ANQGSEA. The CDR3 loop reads CSVVSATNEKLFF. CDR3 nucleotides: TGCAGCGTTGTGAGTGCAACTAATGAAAAACTGTTTTTT.